A selection of T cell receptor beta chains follows, all from one sample in a study of regulatory T cells in long-lasting Graves disease. TCRdb processed the multiplex PCR reads anew with MiXCR; each CDR3 protein has one entry. This sample has 450,000 to 650,000 distinct CDR3 sequences, with around 15% found just once. These data also featured in a second study, about T cells in Graves' hyperthyroidism and ophthalmopathy.

Sequencing used peripheral blood mononuclear cells (PBMCs), obtained at new diagnosis, from a patient treated with antithyroid drugs. The source of these receptors is a woman aged 35-65 years with Graves disease. CDR3s include the opening cysteine and the closing phenylalanine or tryptophan. A D gene is named only where the DNA matches it firmly. Size values are once, few and many counts, or a class for expanded clones, and some rows have none.

size,D,J,V,DNA,CDR3
many,-,TRBJ2-7,TRBV4-1,TGCGCCAGCAGCCAAGTCCGCTCCTCCTACGAGCAGTACTTC,CASSQVRSSYEQYF
many,TRBD2,TRBJ2-5,TRBV30,TGTGCCTGGAGGGGACTAGCGGGGGAGACCCAGTACTTC,CAWRGLAGETQYF
few,-,TRBJ1-2,TRBV3-1,TGTGCCAGCAGCTCGCACCCGAGCGACACTCAGTATTATTATGGCTACACCTTC,CASSSHPSDTQYYYGYTF
many,TRBD2,TRBJ2-1,TRBV11-3,TGTGCCAGCAGCTTAGAAGGCGGGGGGCAGCAGTTCTTC,CASSLEGGGQQFF
few,TRBD1,TRBJ2-5,TRBV4-1,TGCGCCAGCAGCCCATGGGACAGGGGAAAGACCCAGTACTTC,CASSPWDRGKTQYF
-,-,TRBJ1-1,TRBV19,TGTGCCAGTAGTATACAGGTCGGCACTGAAGCTTTCTTT,CASSIQVGTEAFF
many,-,TRBJ2-3,TRBV2,TGTGCCAGCAGTGATCGGTCAGGGCGGACAGATACGCAGTATTTT,CASSDRSGRTDTQYF
-,-,TRBJ1-1,TRBV29-1,TGCAGCGTTGCGGACGGGAGAGACACTGAAGCTTTCTTT,CSVADGRDTEAFF
-,TRBD1,TRBJ1-1,TRBV6-1,TGTGCCAGCAGAAACACAGGGGTCCTCATGAACACTGAAGCTTTCTTT,CASRNTGVLMNTEAFF
many,TRBD1,TRBJ1-1,TRBV5-8,TGTGCCAGCAGCTTGCAGCGGGACAGGAGGGGATGGCCTGAAGCTTTCTTT,CASSLQRDRRGWPEAFF
few,-,TRBJ1-3,TRBV30,TGTGCCTGGAGTGTAGGTCTCTCTGGAAACACCATATATTTT,CAWSVGLSGNTIYF
-,-,TRBJ2-1,TRBV19,TGTGCCAGTAGTATAGAGGCAGGGTGGGTTCTAAGGTCCTACAATGAGCAGTTCTTC,CASSIEAGWVLRSYNEQFF
many,-,TRBJ1-1,TRBV5-1,TGCGCCAGCAGCTTGGATGTGGCCACTGAAGCTTTCTTT,CASSLDVATEAFF
many,-,TRBJ1-4,TRBV7-2,TGTGCCAGCAGCTTATTAACGAGGGAAGAAAAACTGTTTTTT,CASSLLTREEKLFF
-,-,TRBJ2-5,TRBV11-2,TGTGCCAGCACCGTTTCCTTCGGACAAGCTGAGACCCAGTACTTC,CASTVSFGQAETQYF
-,TRBD2,TRBJ2-1,TRBV20-1,TGCAGTGCTCCGGGACTAGTAAGTGAGCAGTTCTTC,CSAPGLVSEQFF
few,-,TRBJ1-1,TRBV29-1,TGCAGCGTACACAGGGAAATGAACACTGAAGCTTTCTTT,CSVHREMNTEAFF
few,TRBD2,TRBJ2-5,TRBV12-3/TRBV12-4,TGTGCCAGCAGCCCCGAGACTAGCCCCACCGAGACCCAGTACTTC,CASSPETSPTETQYF
few,-,TRBJ1-5,TRBV28,TGTGCCAGCAGTTTATTTTCCACTGGGGCCCAGCATTTT,CASSLFSTGAQHF
-,-,TRBJ2-5,TRBV9,TGTGCCAGCAGCGCACTTCAAGGGACCCAGTACTTC,CASSALQGTQYF
many,TRBD1,TRBJ1-2,TRBV28,TGTGCCAGCAACCCGGGACAGGGAAACTCCTATGGCTACACCTTC,CASNPGQGNSYGYTF
-,-,TRBJ2-5,TRBV13,TGTGCCAGCAGCCCCCCGTCCCTCTTGCGTGAGACCCAGTACTTC,CASSPPSLLRETQYF
-,TRBD2,TRBJ2-1,TRBV7-2,TGTGCCAGCAGCTTAGGGTTAGCGGGGGGAATTGAGCAGTTCTTC,CASSLGLAGGIEQFF
few,-,TRBJ2-5,TRBV20-1,TGCAGTGCTAAGGAGGGAAGCCAAGAGACCCAGTACTTC,CSAKEGSQETQYF
-,-,TRBJ2-3,TRBV7-9,TGTGCCAGCAACTACCGGGGCGGGGCCCCAGATACGCAGTATTTT,CASNYRGGAPDTQYF
-,-,TRBJ1-1,TRBV20-1,TGCAGTGCGGTGGGGATGGGGACCCTCAACACTGAAGCTTTCTTT,CSAVGMGTLNTEAFF
-,TRBD2,TRBJ2-1,TRBV10-1,TGCGCCAGCAGTGGGACTAGCGGGTCTAATGAGCAGTTCTTC,CASSGTSGSNEQFF
many,-,TRBJ1-5,TRBV2,TGTGCCAGCAGTGAAGCGGTTGGGGGGGTTCAGCCCCAGCATTTT,CASSEAVGGVQPQHF
-,-,TRBJ2-3,TRBV7-9,TGTGCCAGCAGCTCCGGAGCTGGTCAAGCGCAGTATTTT,CASSSGAGQAQYF